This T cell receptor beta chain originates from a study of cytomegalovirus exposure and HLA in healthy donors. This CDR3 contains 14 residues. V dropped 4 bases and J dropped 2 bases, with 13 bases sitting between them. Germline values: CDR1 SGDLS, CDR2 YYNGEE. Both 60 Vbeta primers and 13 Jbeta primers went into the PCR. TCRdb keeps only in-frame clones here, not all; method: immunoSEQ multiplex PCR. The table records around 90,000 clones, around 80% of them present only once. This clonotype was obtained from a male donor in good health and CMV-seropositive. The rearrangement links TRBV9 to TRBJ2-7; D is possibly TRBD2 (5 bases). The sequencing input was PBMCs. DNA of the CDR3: TGTGCCAGCAGCCCGCTCGGGGATACCTACGAGCAGTACTTC. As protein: CASSPLGDTYEQYF.